Shown below are 3 T cell receptor beta chains from a single sample sequenced in a study of blood T cells in healthy people across ages. A second PCR, run for about 7 to 11 cycles, used a sample-barcoded 5' primer plus a J-beta primer mix. Each CDR3 protein gets one entry after TCRdb re-called the 5' RACE reads with MiXCR. Counted here are over 1,200,000 distinct CDR3 sequences, around 59% occurring once; the ten biggest clones make up 6.5% to 8.5%. The sequenced sample was blood. The receptors originated from a man aged 18 to 29 in good health.

This clonotype was detected a few times. The rearrangement uses TRBV9 and TRBJ2-7, with unresolved D. Germline V gene data show CDR1 as SGDLS and CDR2 as YYNGEE. V lost 4 bases, J lost 6 bases, and 20 bases lay in between. The CDR3 length is 15 residues. The CDR3 reads CASSPQDGSWTEQYF. For the CDR3, the DNA is TGTGCCAGCAGCCCCCAGGACGGTTCGTGGACCGAGCAGTACTTC.

The CDR3 DNA sequence: TGTGCCAGCAGCGCCAAGCGGGACTACTCCTACGAGCAGTACTTC. Translating gives CASSAKRDYSYEQYF. The chain uses TRBV13 and TRBJ2-7, with 7 positions matching TRBD2. Germline V gene lookup returns CDR1 PRHDT and CDR2 FYEKMQ (reference sequence). V lost 5 bases and J lost 0; bases outside the gene matches: 7. There are 15 residues in the CDR3.

The V call is TRBV15, the J call TRBJ2-7, with 10 bases lining up with TRBD1. The CDR3 consists of 18 residues. With V trimmed by 0 bases and J by 2 bases, 10 bases remained unmatched. From germline, CDR1 is LNHNV and CDR2 YYDKDF (reference sequence). CDR3 nucleotides: TGTGCCACCAGCAGAGATTTTGGGGACAGGGGAACCCCCTACGAGCAGTACTTC. Its protein product is CATSRDFGDRGTPYEQYF.